This entry is about one T cell receptor (beta chain). The antigen it recognizes is unknown. The sample holds no much larger clone one base away, and base qualities are not on file. The sample belongs to a study (dated by TCRdb to 2015 to 2016). Libraries were constructed by RT-PCR. TCRdb names Illumina MiSeq as the instrument used. Clones were called with MiXCR by TCRdb after fastp trimmed the public reads at Q25, and only in-frame beta chains were retained. Entries are consolidated by CDR3 protein sequence, retaining the most common genes and DNA. The sample has hundreds of thousands of distinct CDR3 sequences on record, 12% to 15% of them singletons. Roughly 4% of the sample is held by the ten biggest clonotypes. The source is a female donor in good health, serving as a healthy control. Input material: memory CD4+ T cells from blood.

This receptor has the CDR3 CASREQGADYGYTF. The DNA is TGTGCCAGCAGAGAACAGGGGGCTGACTATGGCTACACCTTC. The rearranged chain carries TRBV6-5 and TRBJ1-2, with TRBD1 matching 9 junction bases. Taken from the germline V gene, the CDR1 and CDR2 loops are MNHEY and SVGAGI. From its cysteine to its phenylalanine, the CDR3 spans 14 amino acids. Only the CDR3 part of the read is kept: 42 bases, read in frame from the first base. V and J are trimmed by 6 bases and 3 bases, and the gene matches miss 5 bases of the junction.